This TCR beta chain was recovered during a study of Graves' ophthalmopathy and Graves' hyperthyroidism. The authors enrolled newly diagnosed hyperthyroidism patients aged 18 to 65 with under 2 months' duration. Points from the study as a whole: Thyroid clonotypes that were expanded above 0.001 frequency mostly also appeared in blood. A 13-signature model separated ophthalmopathy from stable hyperthyroidism, reaching about 91% sensitivity and around 79% specificity cross-validated.

RNA transcripts served as template for amplifying TCR beta CDR3 sequences. HTBI primers were used in a first-round RT-PCR, which preceded a second-round multiplex PCR. TCRdb re-analysed the multiplex PCR reads in MiXCR, keeping a single row per CDR3 protein. The profile shows 620,000 or so distinct CDR3 sequences, about a fifth of them singletons. Details on this clonotype: The antigen remains undetermined.

The CDR3 is made up of 13 amino acids. The germline gives CDR1 LNHDA, CDR2 SQIVND (reference sequence). Trimming cost V 8 bases and J 4 bases; bases outside gene matches: 7. The chain links TRBV19 to TRBJ1-2; 7 bases map to TRBD1. The sequenced material came from peripheral blood. The receptor's source is a young woman with stable Graves' hyperthyroidism. Some clones in this sample may be carry-over from other donors' samples. In DNA form, the CDR3 reads TGTGCCAGTGGAGTACAGGGGTCCTATGGCTACACCTTC. It encodes CASGVQGSYGYTF.